This TCR beta chain was obtained from a study of blood T cells in healthy people across ages. Germline V gives CDR1 SGHDN, CDR2 FVKESK. The CDR3 is 13 residues long. V was cut by 5 bases and J by 10 bases, with 17 bases left in between. A second 7 to 11 cycle PCR used barcoded and J-beta primers. Using its own MiXCR run on the 5' RACE reads, TCRdb lists one record per CDR3 protein. Among around 1,500,000 distinct CDR3 sequences listed, approximately 42% were seen once. This clonotype was sampled from a woman younger than 30 in good health. This chain connects TRBV14 to TRBJ1-1; possible D gene TRBD1, 6 bases. The sequencing sample was made of blood. This chain's CDR3 is CASSSGAAGAAFF. The CDR3 DNA is TGTGCCAGCAGCTCAGGGGCCGCAGGGGCAGCTTTCTTT. Based on the CDR3 plus reference TRBV14 and TRBJ1-1, the full variable domain is EAGVTQFPSHSVIEKGQTVTLRCDPISGHDNLYWYRRVMGKEIKFLLHFVKESKQDESGMPNNRFLAERTGGTYSTLKVQPAELEDSGVYFCASSSGAAGAAFFGQGTRLTVV.